The present T cell receptor (beta chain) was sequenced within a study of shared clonotypes between healthy human individuals. The authors ran the assay at deep level. Each sorted subset replicate got 200 ng genomic DNA, 25,000 to 35,000 genomes. Repertoires were generated with immunoSEQ multiplex PCR, while TCRdb's copy carries only in-frame clones and drops some. Found here are 1.6 million or so clones, 96% of them singletons; the top ten hold more than 0.9%. This TCR derives from a man aged 30 to 39 in good health. The sample was naive CD4+ T cells sorted from blood. Documented subset: CD45RA+ positively selected.

The CDR3 loop reads CASSRGSYEQYF. For the CDR3, the DNA is TGTGCCAGCAGCAGGGGCAGCTACGAGCAGTACTTC. J is TRBJ2-7 and V is TRBV9, with D tentatively TRBD1 (5 bases). Germline CDR1 reads SGDLS; CDR2 reads YYNGEE. The CDR3 is 12 residues long. Trimming left V 4 bases short and J 3 bases short, with 8 bases between. The whole variable domain, filled in from reference TRBV9 and TRBJ2-7, reads DSGVTQTPKHLITATGQRVTLRCSPRSGDLSVYWYQQSLDQGLQFLIQYYNGEERAKGNILERFSAQQFPDLHSELNLSSLELGDSALYFCASSRGSYEQYFGPGTRLTVT.